The present T cell receptor (beta chain) was sequenced within a study of blood T cell repertoires in COVID-19. Study as a whole: Sites across the United States, Italy and Spain contributed samples from acute and convalescent COVID-19.

On this clone itself: The same CDR3 arises from other DNA sequences in this sample as well.

Sequencing used immunoSEQ multiplex PCR; TCRdb keeps in-frame clones, though not all of them. Here the sample spans about 150,000 clones, about 85% being singletons. Trimming removed 5 bases from V and 0 bases from J; junction bases left unmatched: 5. Germline V gene lookup returns CDR1 LGHNT and CDR2 FRNRAP. This CDR3 has 15 amino acids. Exposed participants came across a COVID-19 case within 2 weeks before study entry. The clonotype originates from a middle-aged woman who had been exposed to COVID-19. Sequencing was performed on PBMCs or T cells enriched from blood (not recorded which). J is TRBJ2-3 and V is TRBV12-5, with 7 bases identical to TRBD1. CDR3 nucleotides: TGTGCTAGTGGTAGTGGGACAGCGAGCACAGATACGCAGTATTTT. It codes for CASGSGTASTDTQYF.